Below, 10 T cell receptor beta chains from the same sample are listed, as sequenced in a study of regulatory T cells in long-lasting Graves disease. CDR3 regions were amplified by Arm-PCR using iRepertoire HTBI primers to build TCR beta libraries. TCRdb analysed the multiplex PCR reads with MiXCR anew, one entry per CDR3 protein. The sample contains about 560,000 distinct CDR3 sequences, roughly 16% of which appear only once. Time point in this sample: newly diagnosed GD, antithyroid drugs for less than 3 months. With RNA extracted from PBMCs as input, the TCR library was made. Another study also made use of these data, one on T cells in Graves' hyperthyroidism and ophthalmopathy.

The material sequenced was peripheral blood mononuclear cells (PBMCs), taken at new diagnosis, from a patient treated with antithyroid drugs. The receptors originated from a man aged 18 to 35 with Graves disease.

The J gene is TRBJ2-2, the V gene TRBV12-3 or TRBV12-4; D unresolved. This CDR3 is built from 13 residues. Trimming took 7 bases from V and 4 from J, leaving 10 bases between them. The CDR3 here is CASTMSLTGELFF. CDR3 sequence (DNA): TGTGCCAGCACCATGAGCCTCACCGGGGAGCTGTTTTTT.

This clonotype was counted many times. The J gene is TRBJ1-1, the V gene TRBV5-5, with a tentative D call TRBD1 (5 bases). CDR1 is SGHKS, CDR2 YYEKEE, per germline (reference sequence). V lost 4 bases and J 2 bases, leaving 15 bases between the germline ends. The CDR3 is 15 residues long. The CDR3 is CASSAVGQGNTEAFF. In DNA, the CDR3 is TGTGCCAGCAGCGCCGTGGGGCAGGGAAACACTGAAGCTTTCTTT.

This clonotype was seen at least ten times. V usage is TRBV30 and J usage is TRBJ2-7, with TRBD2 identical over 8 bases. CDR3 size: 14 residues. The germline gives CDR1 GTSNPN, CDR2 SVGIG (reference sequence). Germline trimming cut 2 bases from V and 6 bases from J; bases unmatched to any gene: 9. The DNA of the CDR3 is TGTGCCTGGAGTATTACGGGAGGGGAGACCGAGCAGTACTTC. Protein sequence: CAWSITGGETEQYF.

DNA of the CDR3: TGTGCCAGCAGCTTAAACGGTGCCGGGCAGGAAGAAGCTTTCTTT. Its translation is CASSLNGAGQEEAFF. This chain uses TRBV5-8 with TRBJ1-1; D uncertain. Trimming took off 2 bases at V and 8 bases at J, with 19 bases between the two ends. Germline CDR1 and CDR2: SGHTS and YDEGEE. There are 15 residues in the CDR3.

Only a few counts were recorded for this clonotype. The rearrangement uses TRBV5-1 and TRBJ2-7, with a possible D match to TRBD2 (5 bases). Trimming removed 3 bases at V and 6 bases at J, with 19 bases between. Germline V CDR1 and CDR2: SGHRS, YFSETQ. This CDR3 is built from 15 residues. CDR3 loop: CASSSGFWQEVEQYF. The DNA for the CDR3 is TGCGCCAGCAGCTCCGGATTTTGGCAGGAGGTCGAGCAGTACTTC.

This clonotype has just a few counts. The CDR3 loop is CAISDGGTGGFQPQHF. The CDR3 DNA follows: TGTGCCATCAGTGATGGCGGGACAGGGGGCTTTCAGCCCCAGCATTTT. This chain links TRBV10-3 with TRBJ1-5; TRBD1 matches 12 bases. Germline CDR1 reads ENHRY; CDR2 reads SYGVKD. CDR3 size: 16 residues. J gave up 6 bases and V 3 bases, and 6 bases lay outside the gene matches.

V and J are TRBV7-3 and TRBJ2-2; 8 bases are shared with TRBD2. The CDR3 sequence is 14 residues long. The germline V gene encodes CDR1 SGHTA and CDR2 FQGTGA. V was pared by 3 bases and J by 6 bases, with 3 bases of the junction left unmatched. This CDR3 reads CASSLTSEPGELFF. DNA for the CDR3: TGTGCCAGCAGCTTGACTAGCGAGCCCGGGGAGCTGTTTTTT.

In its sample, this clonotype was seen a few times. The rearrangement links TRBV7-9 to TRBJ2-5, with a possible D match to TRBD1 (5 bases). CDR1 is SEHNR and CDR2 is FQNEAQ in the germline V gene (reference sequence). This CDR3 comprises 14 residues. V was pared by 5 bases and J by 7 bases, with 17 bases between. CDR3 in amino acids: CASSPPSDQGTQYF. In DNA form, the CDR3 reads TGTGCCAGCAGCCCCCCTTCAGATCAGGGGACCCAGTACTTC.

In its sample, this clonotype was seen many times. This chain links TRBV7-9 with TRBJ2-7; a possible D gene is TRBD1 (6 bases). The germline gives CDR1 SEHNR, CDR2 FQNEAQ (reference sequence). The CDR3 runs to 17 residues. Trimming pared 4 bases from V and 1 base from J, leaving 20 bases between. In DNA form, the CDR3 reads TGTGCCAGCAGCTCCGGCTTATGGAACAGGGAGTCCTACGAGCAGTACTTC. Amino acid sequence: CASSSGLWNRESYEQYF.

The chain has TRBV2 and TRBJ2-3; D might be TRBD2 (5 bases). The V gene's germline CDR1 is SNHLY and CDR2 FYNNEI. V lost 10 bases, J lost 4 bases, and 18 bases lay in between. The CDR3 loop spans 14 amino acids. For the CDR3, the DNA is TGTGCCACCCCGGACTCCCGAGTCGCAGATACGCAGTATTTT. It encodes CATPDSRVADTQYF.